These 16 T cell receptor beta chains came from one sample sequenced in a study of CD8+ T cells in alopecia areata. RNA was extracted and reverse transcribed into cDNA as the sequencing template. Using immunoSEQ multiplex PCR, the repertoire was profiled, and TCRdb retains in-frame clones only, with some absent. The sample includes 140,000 to 150,000 clones, 45% to 60% of them seen just once. Here the sequenced sample was CD4+ T cells sorted from blood, taken at week 0. These receptors were collected from a human donor with alopecia areata.

This clone was observed a single time. The rearrangement joins TRBV7-8 to TRBJ1-1; TRBD1 might be the D (6 bases). Germline V gene sequence: CDR1 SGHVS, CDR2 FQNEAQ. The CDR3 totals 15 residues. V lost 7 bases and J lost 8, with 23 bases in between. CDR3 protein: CASTTTGAPPREAFF. For the CDR3, the DNA is TGTGCCAGCACCACGACAGGAGCCCCACCGCGGGAAGCTTTCTTT.

The chain uses TRBV7-9 and TRBJ2-1; 7 bases are shared with TRBD1. V lost 1 base, J lost 8 bases, and 8 bases stayed unmatched. The germline CDR1 and CDR2 sequences are SEHNR and FQNEAQ (reference sequence). CDR3 length: 15 amino acids. CDR3 residues: CASSLGDSHLDEQFF. Here the CDR3 DNA reads TGTGCCAGCAGCTTAGGGGACAGTCATTTGGATGAGCAGTTCTTC. The complete variable domain, with remaining parts taken from reference TRBV7-9 and TRBJ2-1, reads DTGVSQNPRHKITKRGQNVTFRCDPISEHNRLYWYRQTLGQGPEFLTYFQNEAQLEKSRLLSDRFSAERPKGSFSTLEIQRTEQGDSAMYLCASSLGDSHLDEQFFGPGTRLTVL.

This clone was seen ten or more times. This CDR3 is also generated by other DNA sequences in the sample. The chain carries TRBV7-2 and TRBJ1-5; tentatively, D is TRBD1 (6 bases). The CDR3 extends over 14 amino acids. V lost 1 base to trimming and J lost 4 bases, with 8 bases between them. Germline CDR1 SGHTA, CDR2 FQGNSA. CDR3 DNA sequence: TGTGCCAGCAGCTTAGGACAGGCGAATCAGCCCCAGCATTTT. Amino acids: CASSLGQANQPQHF.

The chain joins TRBV29-1 to TRBJ2-2, with D tentatively TRBD1 or TRBD2 (5 bases each). The CDR3 totals 15 residues. The V gene lost 4 bases and the J gene lost 4 bases, with 16 bases spanning the gap. CDR1 and CDR2 (germline): SQVTM, ANQGSEA. CDR3 protein: CSVGGSGVGTGELFF. The CDR3 bases are TGCAGCGTTGGGGGGAGCGGAGTCGGCACCGGGGAGCTGTTTTTT.

This clone has just a few counts. This chain connects TRBV9 to TRBJ2-3; no definite D call. With 0 bases removed from V and 2 bases from J, the gap between germline ends came to 7 bases. Per germline, CDR1 SGDLS and CDR2 YYNGEE. The CDR3 has 14 amino acids. CDR3 protein: CASSVAGNTDTQYF. The DNA for the CDR3 is TGTGCCAGCAGCGTAGCCGGCAACACAGATACGCAGTATTTT.

This rearrangement joins TRBV29-1 to TRBJ2-7, with D uncertain. Trimming removed 7 bases at V and 3 bases at J, with 13 bases between. The CDR3 is made up of 12 amino acids. The germline V gene encodes CDR1 SQVTM and CDR2 ANQGSEA. As DNA, the CDR3 is TGCAGCGGAACGACGAACAACTACGAGCAGTACTTC. Encoded protein: CSGTTNNYEQYF.

This clone occurred a few times. The rearrangement links TRBV29-1 to TRBJ2-7; D is undetermined. V was clipped by 4 bases and J by 5 bases, with 9 bases between them. CDR3 length equals 11 residues. From germline, CDR1 is SQVTM and CDR2 ANQGSEA. CDR3 DNA sequence: TGCAGCGTTGGGACCTGGAACGAGCAGTACTTC. It translates to CSVGTWNEQYF.

The V call is TRBV30, the J call TRBJ2-7; 8 bases align to TRBD2. J gave up 3 bases and V 0 bases, and 4 bases lay outside the gene matches. Germline lookup yields CDR1 GTSNPN and CDR2 SVGIG (reference sequence). The CDR3 sequence is 14 residues long. Here the CDR3 reads CAWSVQREFYEQYF. CDR3 nucleotide sequence: TGTGCCTGGAGTGTTCAGCGGGAGTTCTACGAGCAGTACTTC. Using reference TRBV30 and TRBJ2-7 for the parts outside the CDR3, the full variable domain is SQTIHQWPATLVQPVGSPLSLECTVEGTSNPNLYWYRQAAGRGLQLLFYSVGIGQISSEVPQNLSASRPQDRQFILSSKKLLLSDSGFYLCAWSVQREFYEQYFGPGTRLTVT.

DNA of the CDR3: TGTGCCAGCAGCCTCACTAGCGCCCAAGGAACCCAGTACTTC. It translates to CASSLTSAQGTQYF. V is TRBV11-2 and J is TRBJ2-5; TRBD2 matches 7 bases. The germline V gene has CDR1 SGHAT and CDR2 FQNNGV. V gave up 5 bases and J gave up 8 bases; unmatched junction bases: 11. This CDR3 has 14 residues.

This sequence joins TRBV9 and TRBJ2-5, with TRBD2 as a possible D gene (5 bases). Germline V gives CDR1 SGDLS, CDR2 YYNGEE. This CDR3 comprises 14 residues. V lost 0 bases, J lost 4 bases, and 10 bases lay in between. CDR3 protein: CASSVGRAGETQYF. The CDR3 DNA reads as TGTGCCAGCAGCGTAGGCCGGGCGGGAGAGACCCAGTACTTC.

V is TRBV29-1 and J is TRBJ2-4; D is possibly TRBD2 (5 bases). CDR1 SQVTM and CDR2 ANQGSEA come from the germline V gene. Trimming removed 6 bases from V and 3 bases from J, with 18 bases in between. The CDR3 covers 15 residues. The DNA of the CDR3 is TGCAGCGTCGGGAAACTTCGTTTTGGCAAAAACATTCAGTACTTC. As protein: CSVGKLRFGKNIQYF.

The rearrangement uses TRBV6-6 and TRBJ1-2; D not certain. The V gene's germline CDR1 is MNHNY and CDR2 SVGAGI (reference sequence). CDR3 length: 13 amino acids. The germline V and J ends were trimmed by 7 bases and 5 bases, with 14 bases remaining between them. The CDR3 region is CASTPGVGYGYTF. Written as DNA, the CDR3 is TGTGCCAGCACCCCCGGAGTGGGTTATGGCTACACCTTC.

The chain carries TRBV29-1 and TRBJ2-1, with a possible D match to TRBD2 (7 bases). CDR3 length equals 16 residues. Germline V CDR1 and CDR2: SQVTM, ANQGSEA. Between the trimmed V and J ends, which lost 6 bases and 0 bases, there was a span of 18 bases. CDR3 amino acids: CSVRGLGGSSYNEQFF. In DNA form, the CDR3 reads TGCAGCGTCCGGGGGCTCGGGGGGAGCTCCTACAATGAGCAGTTCTTC.

This clone showed up just a few times. The V and J genes are TRBV29-1 and TRBJ2-7, with 11 positions matching TRBD2. V shed 4 bases and J 3 bases; nucleotides not matched to a gene: 5. This CDR3 is 14 amino acids long. Looked up from germline, CDR1 is SQVTM and CDR2 is ANQGSEA. CDR3 sequence (DNA): TGCAGCGTTGGCTTGCTAGCGGGAGGCTACGAGCAGTACTTC. Its translation: CSVGLLAGGYEQYF.

This clone was seen more than once but under ten times. The CDR3 nucleotides read TGTGCCACCCACCGGGGAGCTGAAGCTTTCTTT. Protein: CATHRGAEAFF. This chain joins TRBV25-1 and TRBJ1-1, with D uncertain. This CDR3 spans 11 amino acids. The germline gives CDR1 MGHDK, CDR2 SYGVNS. V lost 10 bases and J lost 6, with 12 bases in between.

The CDR3: CASSQDWGATNEKLFF. Here the CDR3 DNA reads TGCGCCAGCAGCCAAGATTGGGGCGCAACTAATGAAAAACTGTTTTTT. V gene TRBV4-1 combines with J gene TRBJ1-4, with D tentatively TRBD1 (5 bases). From germline, CDR1 is MGHRA and CDR2 YSYEKL. V lost 0 bases to trimming and J lost 0 bases, with 8 bases between them. The CDR3 consists of 16 residues.